This T cell receptor (beta chain) was documented in a study of blood T cell repertoires in COVID-19. The ends were cut back, 1 base at V and 4 bases at J, with 13 bases in the middle. The germline CDR1 and CDR2 sequences are SGHTA and FQGNSA. CDR3 length: 15 residues. The repertoire was sequenced with immunoSEQ multiplex PCR; TCRdb's copy has only in-frame clones and lacks some. The data show about 160,000 clones, about three quarters seen once. The receptor was derived from a man in his sixties with acute or convalescent COVID-19. The sequencing input was peripheral blood. The chain couples TRBV7-2 to TRBJ1-2; perhaps TRBD1 as D (5 bases). The CDR3 is CASSLGSGQRYGYTF. The DNA of the CDR3 is TGTGCCAGCAGCTTAGGTTCCGGACAACGCTATGGCTACACCTTC.